This TCR beta chain was observed in a study of blood T cell repertoires in COVID-19. As for the study in general: PBMCs, B-cell-depleted T cells, or T cells provided the cDNA or gDNA that made up the material.

Participant-reported clinical history was the basis for cohort assignment. Symptom resolution, clearance, or two negative PCRs marked the recovered donors of Cohort 3. In the original analysis: Estimates of nucleated cell counts were drawn from the amplification of reference gene primers. Clones were sequenced by immunoSEQ multiplex PCR, and TCRdb holds only the in-frame ones, with some missing. Clonal size and the V and J genes are those of that table, whereas D and trimming came from the DNA. Of some 160,000 clones listed, around four fifths were seen once; the top ten hold roughly 6.2%. CDR3 size: 14 residues. After removal of 6 bases from V and 5 bases from J, the junction contained 8 bases not matched to a gene. Germline V gene data show CDR1 as MNHEY and CDR2 as SVGAGI.

Input material: PBMCs or T cells enriched from blood (not recorded which). This chain connects TRBV6-5 to TRBJ2-5; 8 bases line up with TRBD2. This receptor was obtained from a woman aged 40-49 years who had recovered from COVID-19. CDR3 loop: CASRRAGERETQYF. The DNA for the CDR3 is TGTGCCAGCAGACGAGCGGGAGAAAGGGAGACCCAGTACTTC.